These 9 T cell receptor beta chains were sequenced from one sample in a study of shared clonotypes between healthy human individuals. Generated by immunoSEQ multiplex PCR, the TCRdb table keeps only in-frame clones and is missing some. The sample lists about 2.5 million clones; about nine tenths were seen once. The sequencing input was naive CD4+ T cells from PBMCs. Subset given: CD45RA+ positively selected. The receptors were gathered from a man between 18 and 35 years old in good health. Some clones in this sample may be carry-over from other donors' samples.

The rearrangement uses TRBV28 and TRBJ2-7; tentative D call: TRBD1 (7 bases). CDR3 size: 13 residues. CDR1 and CDR2 (germline): MDHEN, SYDVKM. Trimming took 4 bases from V and 5 from J, leaving 12 bases between them. Here the CDR3 DNA reads TGTGCCAGCAGTTCAGGGGGGTCCCACGAGCAGTACTTC. Translated, it gives CASSSGGSHEQYF.

CDR3 protein: CASGIQGASTDTQYF. The CDR3 region has the DNA TGTGCCAGCGGAATACAGGGGGCTAGCACAGATACGCAGTATTTT. The chain couples TRBV28 to TRBJ2-3, with 9 positions matching TRBD1. This CDR3 region has 15 residues. Germline loops: CDR1 MDHEN, CDR2 SYDVKM. After removal of 8 bases from V and 0 bases from J, the junction contained 6 bases not matched to a gene.

This chain connects TRBV27 to TRBJ2-7, with a weak D call TRBD2 (6 bases). The germline CDR1 and CDR2 sequences are MNHEY and SMNVEV (reference sequence). This CDR3 spans 14 amino acids. Trimming took 2 bases from V and 6 from J, leaving 14 bases between them. CDR3 protein: CASSLGREAGEQYF. DNA for the CDR3: TGTGCCAGCAGTTTAGGGCGGGAAGCCGGCGAGCAGTACTTC.

This sequence joins TRBV18 and TRBJ2-2; 10 bases align to TRBD2. CDR1 is KGHSH and CDR2 is LQKENI in the germline V gene. The CDR3 contains 16 residues. Trimming took 4 bases from V and 1 from J; bases not matched to a gene: 3. The CDR3 here is CASSLRLAGNTGELFF. The CDR3 nucleotides are TGTGCCAGCTCACTCCGACTAGCGGGGAACACCGGGGAGCTGTTTTTT.

The rearrangement links TRBV19 to TRBJ1-5, with 8 bases aligning to TRBD1. This CDR3 region has 16 residues. Looked up from germline, CDR1 is LNHDA and CDR2 is SQIVND (reference sequence). Trimming removed 5 bases from V and 7 bases from J; junction bases left unmatched: 13. As DNA, the CDR3 is TGTGCCAGTAGTTCACCTCCGGGACAGGTTAACCAGCCCCAGCATTTT. Its protein product is CASSSPPGQVNQPQHF.

The CDR3 DNA reads TGTGCCATCAGTGAGGCGGGCTTCGGGAACACCATATATTTT. Amino acid sequence: CAISEAGFGNTIYF. The rearrangement joins TRBV10-3 to TRBJ1-3; D not certain. The CDR3 length is 14 residues. Trimming cost V 2 bases and J 7 bases, with 12 bases left between them. Per germline, CDR1 ENHRY and CDR2 SYGVKD.

The chain links TRBV5-4 to TRBJ1-5; D is unclear. The CDR3 loop spans 14 amino acids. V was clipped by 2 bases and J by 3 bases, with 9 bases between them. Germline-derived CDR1 and CDR2 are SGHNT and YYREEE (reference sequence). The CDR3 sequence: CASSLAGDNQPQHF. In DNA, the CDR3 is TGTGCCAGCAGCTTAGCCGGGGACAATCAGCCCCAGCATTTT.

This chain uses TRBV14 with TRBJ2-3, with a weak D call TRBD2 (6 bases). The length of the CDR3 is 14 residues. The germline V and J ends were trimmed by 4 bases and 0 bases, with 8 bases remaining between them. The germline gives CDR1 SGHDN, CDR2 FVKESK. CDR3 sequence: CASSPSGSTDTQYF. CDR3 DNA: TGTGCCAGCAGCCCCAGCGGGAGCACAGATACGCAGTATTTT.

Details on this clone: Other DNA sequences in this sample translate to the same CDR3. This CDR3 reads CSVGLLAKNIQYF. CDR3 nucleotide sequence: TGCAGCGTTGGCCTATTAGCCAAAAACATTCAGTACTTC. The chain employs TRBV29-1 and TRBJ2-4; D is undetermined. The germline V and J ends were trimmed by 4 bases and 0 bases, with 7 bases remaining between them. This CDR3 comprises 13 residues. Per germline, CDR1 SQVTM and CDR2 ANQGSEA.